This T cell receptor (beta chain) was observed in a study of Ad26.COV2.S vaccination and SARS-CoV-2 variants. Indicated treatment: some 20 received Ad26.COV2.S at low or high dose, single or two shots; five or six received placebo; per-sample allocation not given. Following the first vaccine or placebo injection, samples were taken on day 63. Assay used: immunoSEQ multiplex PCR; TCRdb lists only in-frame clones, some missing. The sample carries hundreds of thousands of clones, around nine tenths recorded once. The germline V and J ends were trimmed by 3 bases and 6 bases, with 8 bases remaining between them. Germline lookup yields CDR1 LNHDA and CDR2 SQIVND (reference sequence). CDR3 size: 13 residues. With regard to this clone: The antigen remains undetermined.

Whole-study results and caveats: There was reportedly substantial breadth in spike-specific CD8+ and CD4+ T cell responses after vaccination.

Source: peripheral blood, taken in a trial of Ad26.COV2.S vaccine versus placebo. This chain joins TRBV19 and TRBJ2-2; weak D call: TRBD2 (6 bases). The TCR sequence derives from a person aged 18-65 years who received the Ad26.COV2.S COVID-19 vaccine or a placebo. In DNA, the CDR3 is TGTGCCAGTAGTATGAGGGAGGCCGGGGAGCTGTTTTTT. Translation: CASSMREAGELFF.